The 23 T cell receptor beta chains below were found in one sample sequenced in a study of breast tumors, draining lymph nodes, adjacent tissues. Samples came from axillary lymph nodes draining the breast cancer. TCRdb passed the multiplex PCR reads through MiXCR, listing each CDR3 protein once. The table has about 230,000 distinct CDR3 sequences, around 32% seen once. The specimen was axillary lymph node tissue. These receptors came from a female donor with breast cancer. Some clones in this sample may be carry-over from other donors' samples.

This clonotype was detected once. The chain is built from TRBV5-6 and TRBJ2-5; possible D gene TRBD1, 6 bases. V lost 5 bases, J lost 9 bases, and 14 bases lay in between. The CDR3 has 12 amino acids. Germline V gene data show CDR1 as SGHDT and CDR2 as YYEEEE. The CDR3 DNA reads TGTGCCAGCAGTAAAACAGGGCTGCCCCAGTACTTC. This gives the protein CASSKTGLPQYF. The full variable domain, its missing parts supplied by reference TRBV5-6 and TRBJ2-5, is DAGVTQSPTHLIKTRGQQVTLRCSPKSGHDTVSWYQQALGQGPQFIFQYYEEEERQRGNFPDRFSGHQFPNYSSELNVNALLLGDSALYLCASSKTGLPQYFGPGTRLLVL.

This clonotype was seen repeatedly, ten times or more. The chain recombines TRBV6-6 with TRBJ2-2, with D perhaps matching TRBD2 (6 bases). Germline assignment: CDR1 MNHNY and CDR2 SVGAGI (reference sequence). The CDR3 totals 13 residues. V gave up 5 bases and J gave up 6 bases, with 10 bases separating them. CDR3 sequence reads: CASSHAGSGELFF. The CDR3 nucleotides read TGTGCCAGCAGTCACGCGGGGTCCGGGGAGCTGTTTTTT.

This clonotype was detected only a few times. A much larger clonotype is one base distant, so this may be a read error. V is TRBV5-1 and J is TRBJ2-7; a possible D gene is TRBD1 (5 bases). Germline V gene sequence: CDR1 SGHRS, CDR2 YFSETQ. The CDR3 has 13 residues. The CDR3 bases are TGCGCCAGCAGCTTGGTGCAGGGCTACGACCAGTACTTC. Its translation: CASSLVQGYDQYF.

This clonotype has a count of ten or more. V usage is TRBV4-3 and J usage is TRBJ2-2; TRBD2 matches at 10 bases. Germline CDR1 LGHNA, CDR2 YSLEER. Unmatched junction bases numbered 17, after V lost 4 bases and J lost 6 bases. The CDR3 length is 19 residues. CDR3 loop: CASSLDRGSSGRFAGELFF. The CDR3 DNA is TGCGCCAGCAGCCTCGACAGGGGTAGTAGCGGGAGGTTCGCCGGGGAGCTGTTTTTT.

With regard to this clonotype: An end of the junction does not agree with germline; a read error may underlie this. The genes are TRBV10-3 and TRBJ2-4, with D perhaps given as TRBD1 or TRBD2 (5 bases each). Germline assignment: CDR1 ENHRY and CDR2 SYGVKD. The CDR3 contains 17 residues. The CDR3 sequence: CASSYSRGTPAKNIQYF. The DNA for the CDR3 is TGTGCCAGCAGTTACTCGAGGGGAACTCCGGCCAAAAACATTCAGTACTTC.

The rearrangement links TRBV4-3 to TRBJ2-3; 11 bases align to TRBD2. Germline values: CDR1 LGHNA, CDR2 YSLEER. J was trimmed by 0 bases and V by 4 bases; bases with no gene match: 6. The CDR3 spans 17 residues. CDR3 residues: CASSLGTSGASTDTQYF. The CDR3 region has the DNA TGCGCCAGCAGCCTAGGGACTAGCGGTGCTAGCACAGATACGCAGTATTTT.

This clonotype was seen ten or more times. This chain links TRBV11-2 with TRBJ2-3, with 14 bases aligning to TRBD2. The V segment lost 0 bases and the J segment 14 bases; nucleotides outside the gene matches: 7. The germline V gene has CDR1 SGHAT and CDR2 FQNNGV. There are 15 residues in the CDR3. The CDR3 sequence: CASSLDMGLAGDLYF. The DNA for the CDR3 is TGTGCCAGCAGCTTAGACATGGGACTAGCGGGAGATCTGTATTTT.

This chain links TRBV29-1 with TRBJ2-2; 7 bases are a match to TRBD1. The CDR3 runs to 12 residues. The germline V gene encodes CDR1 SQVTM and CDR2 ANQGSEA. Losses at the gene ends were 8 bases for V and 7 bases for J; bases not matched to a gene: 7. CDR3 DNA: TGCAGCACTCGGGCAGGGGGCGGGGAGCTGTTTTTT. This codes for CSTRAGGGELFF.

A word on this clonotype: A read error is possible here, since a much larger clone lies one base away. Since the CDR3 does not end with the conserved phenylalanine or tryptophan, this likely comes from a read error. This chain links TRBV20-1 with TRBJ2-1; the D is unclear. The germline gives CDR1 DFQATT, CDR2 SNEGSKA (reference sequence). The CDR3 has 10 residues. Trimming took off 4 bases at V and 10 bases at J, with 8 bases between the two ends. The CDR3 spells CSAIPREQFS. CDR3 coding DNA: TGCAGTGCTATCCCTCGCGAGCAGTTCTCC.

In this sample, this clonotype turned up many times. The CDR3: CASSLRGAPTDTQYF. The CDR3, as DNA: TGCGCCAGCAGCTTGCGGGGGGCCCCTACAGATACGCAGTATTTT. The genes are TRBV5-1 and TRBJ2-3; possible D gene TRBD2, 7 bases. The germline V gene has CDR1 SGHRS and CDR2 YFSETQ. The CDR3 covers 15 residues. V dropped 1 base and J dropped 3 bases, with 12 bases sitting between them.

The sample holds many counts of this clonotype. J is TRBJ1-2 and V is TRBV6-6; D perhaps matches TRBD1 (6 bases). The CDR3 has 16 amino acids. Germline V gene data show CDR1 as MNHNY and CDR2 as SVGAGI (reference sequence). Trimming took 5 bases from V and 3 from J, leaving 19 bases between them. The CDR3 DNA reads TGTGCCAGCAGTATCTCCGGGACAATTAACTACTATGGCTACACCTTC. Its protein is CASSISGTINYYGYTF.

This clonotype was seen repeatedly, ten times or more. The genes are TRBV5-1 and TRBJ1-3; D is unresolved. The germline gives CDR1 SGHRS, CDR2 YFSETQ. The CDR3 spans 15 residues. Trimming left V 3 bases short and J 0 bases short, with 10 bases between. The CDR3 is CASSSDGSSGNTIYF. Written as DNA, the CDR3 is TGCGCCAGCAGCTCAGACGGGAGCTCTGGAAACACCATATATTTT.

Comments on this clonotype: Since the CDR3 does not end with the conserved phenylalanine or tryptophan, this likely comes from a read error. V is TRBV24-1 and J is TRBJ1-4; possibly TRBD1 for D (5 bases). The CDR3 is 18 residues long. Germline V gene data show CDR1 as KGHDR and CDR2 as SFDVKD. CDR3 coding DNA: TGTGCCACCAGTGATTCCGTACCGGGACCAGGACATAATGGAAAACTGTTTTCT. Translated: CATSDSVPGPGHNGKLFS.

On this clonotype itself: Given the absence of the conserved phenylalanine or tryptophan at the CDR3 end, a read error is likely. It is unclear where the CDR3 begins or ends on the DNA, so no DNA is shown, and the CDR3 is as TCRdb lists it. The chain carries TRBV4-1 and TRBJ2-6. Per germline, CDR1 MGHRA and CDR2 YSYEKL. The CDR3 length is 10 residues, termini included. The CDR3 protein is CASSQDRGTS.

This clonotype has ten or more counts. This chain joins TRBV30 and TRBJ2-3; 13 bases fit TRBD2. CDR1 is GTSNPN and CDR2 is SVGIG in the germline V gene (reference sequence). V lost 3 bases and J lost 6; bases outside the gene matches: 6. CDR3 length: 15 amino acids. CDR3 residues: CAWSQGTSGMDTQYF. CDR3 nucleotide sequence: TGTGCCTGGAGCCAGGGGACTAGCGGGATGGATACGCAGTATTTT.

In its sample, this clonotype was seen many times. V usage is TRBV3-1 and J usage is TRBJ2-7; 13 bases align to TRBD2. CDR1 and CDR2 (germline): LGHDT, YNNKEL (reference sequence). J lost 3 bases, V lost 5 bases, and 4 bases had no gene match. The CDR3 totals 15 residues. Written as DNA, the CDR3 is TGTGCCAGCAGCACCGGACTAGCGGGAGTCTACGAGCAGTACTTC. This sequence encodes CASSTGLAGVYEQYF.

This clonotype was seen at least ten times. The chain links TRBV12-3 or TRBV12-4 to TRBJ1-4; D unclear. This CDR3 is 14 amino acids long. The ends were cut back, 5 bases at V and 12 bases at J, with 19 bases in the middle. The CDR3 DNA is TGTGCCAGCAGTATCTCATCCGCGGGAGCGGAACTGTTTTTT. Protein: CASSISSAGAELFF.

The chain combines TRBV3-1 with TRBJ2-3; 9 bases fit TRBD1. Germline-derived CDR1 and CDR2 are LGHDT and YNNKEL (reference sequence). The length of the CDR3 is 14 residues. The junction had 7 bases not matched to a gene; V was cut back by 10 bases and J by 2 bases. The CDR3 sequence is CATGTGPYTDTQYF. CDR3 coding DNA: TGTGCCACCGGGACAGGGCCGTACACAGATACGCAGTATTTT.

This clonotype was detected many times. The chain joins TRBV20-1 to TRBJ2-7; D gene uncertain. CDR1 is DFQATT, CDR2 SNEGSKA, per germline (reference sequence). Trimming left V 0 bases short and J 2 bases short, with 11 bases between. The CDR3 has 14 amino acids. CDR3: CSARDPLNPYEQYF. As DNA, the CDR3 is TGCAGTGCTAGAGATCCATTAAATCCCTACGAGCAGTACTTC.

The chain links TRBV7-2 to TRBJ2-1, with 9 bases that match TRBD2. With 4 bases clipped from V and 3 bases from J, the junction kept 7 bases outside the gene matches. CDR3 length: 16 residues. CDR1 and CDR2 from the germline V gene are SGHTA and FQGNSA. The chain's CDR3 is CASSSHQTSGYNEQFF. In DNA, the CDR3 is TGTGCCAGCAGCTCGCACCAGACTAGCGGCTACAATGAGCAGTTCTTC.

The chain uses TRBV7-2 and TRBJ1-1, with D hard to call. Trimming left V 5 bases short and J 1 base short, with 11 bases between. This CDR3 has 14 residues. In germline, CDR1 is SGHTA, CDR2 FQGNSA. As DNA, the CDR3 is TGTGCCAGCAGCGTCACAGAGGGGAACACTGAAGCTTTCTTT. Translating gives CASSVTEGNTEAFF.

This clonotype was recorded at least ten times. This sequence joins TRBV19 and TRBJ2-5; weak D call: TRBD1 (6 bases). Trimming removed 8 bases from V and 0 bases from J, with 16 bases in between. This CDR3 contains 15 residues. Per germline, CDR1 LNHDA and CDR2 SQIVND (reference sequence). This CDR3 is CASATGQRYQETQYF. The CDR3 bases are TGTGCCAGTGCAACGGGACAAAGGTACCAAGAGACCCAGTACTTC.

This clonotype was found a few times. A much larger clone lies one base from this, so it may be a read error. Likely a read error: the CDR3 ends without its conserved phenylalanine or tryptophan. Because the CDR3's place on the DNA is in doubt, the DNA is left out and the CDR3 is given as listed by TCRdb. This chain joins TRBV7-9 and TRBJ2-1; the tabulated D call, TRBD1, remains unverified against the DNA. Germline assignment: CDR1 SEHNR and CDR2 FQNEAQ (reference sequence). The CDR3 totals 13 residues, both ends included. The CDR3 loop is CASSSNHLFRLFS.